A selection of T cell receptor beta chains follows, all from one sample in a study of blood T cell repertoires in COVID-19. TCRdb keeps only in-frame clones here, not all; method: immunoSEQ multiplex PCR. The sample holds 97,000 or so clones, 90% seen once. The sequenced sample was peripheral blood. Receptors originate from a man in his fifties or sixties with acute or convalescent COVID-19. CDR3s include the opening cysteine and the closing phenylalanine or tryptophan. Fields, in order: J gene, V gene, D gene, clone size, CDR3 DNA, CDR3 protein. The D gene is left open where the match is weak. Only some rows state a clone size, as once, few, many or a class for expanded clones.

TRBJ1-5 | TRBV6-2/TRBV6-3 | TRBD1 | . | TGTGCCAGCAGCACCCGGGAGGGGGCGGTTCAGCCCCAGCATTTT | CASSTREGAVQPQHF
TRBJ1-1 | TRBV5-1 | . | . | TGCGCCAGCAGCTTGAGGGGCCCCGGCGTAACTGAAGCTTTCTTT | CASSLRGPGVTEAFF
TRBJ2-1 | TRBV5-4 | . | . | TGTGCCAGCAGCCCGACTGGTAGCTCCTACAATGAGCAGTTCTTC | CASSPTGSSYNEQFF
TRBJ2-5 | TRBV10-3 | TRBD1 | . | TGTGCCATCAGTTTTTTTGGACAGGGGGGTTCGGTAGAGACCCAGTACTTC | CAISFFGQGGSVETQYF
TRBJ1-1 | TRBV19 | TRBD1 | . | TGTGCCAGCAGGGACAGACCGAACACTGAAGCTTTCTTT | CASRDRPNTEAFF
TRBJ1-2 | TRBV5-5 | TRBD1 | . | TGTGCCAGCAGCCTACAGGGGAGCTATGGCTACACCTTC | CASSLQGSYGYTF
TRBJ2-5 | TRBV19 | . | . | TGTGCCAGTAGTTCCCCCCGGGGGGCAGGAGGAGAGACCCAGTACTTC | CASSSPRGAGGETQYF
TRBJ2-1 | TRBV25-1 | TRBD2 | . | TGTGCCAGCAGTGGGGGTCGGGGAGGGCGCGGTGAGCAGTTCTTC | CASSGGRGGRGEQFF
TRBJ2-7 | TRBV10-2 | TRBD2 | once | TGCGCCAGCAGTGAGTCGGGTCTAGCGGAGGGCTTCGAGCAGTACTTC | CASSESGLAEGFEQYF
TRBJ1-5 | TRBV6-1 | . | . | TGTGCCAGCAGTGAAGCTGGACAGCAAAATCAGCCCCAGCATTTT | CASSEAGQQNQPQHF
TRBJ1-2 | TRBV29-1 | TRBD1 | . | TGCAGCGTTGCATCAGGGGGAAATGGCTACACCTTC | CSVASGGNGYTF
TRBJ1-5 | TRBV12-2 | . | . | TGTGCAAGTCGCTTGAGGGGGCCTTATAGCAATCAGCCCCAGCATTTT | CASRLRGPYSNQPQHF
TRBJ1-2 | TRBV27 | . | . | TGTGCCAGCCCTAGCCCCCCCACAGCAATTAACTATGGCTACACCTTC | CASPSPPTAINYGYTF
TRBJ2-3 | TRBV11-3 | . | . | TGTGCCAGCAGCTTAGTGGCGGGAAAGAGGGAGGATACGCAGTATTTT | CASSLVAGKREDTQYF
TRBJ1-5 | TRBV6-1 | . | . | TGTGCCAGCAGTGAAGGAGGTTTCGATTTGGAGCCCCAGCATTTT | CASSEGGFDLEPQHF
TRBJ2-5 | TRBV19 | . | . | TGTGCCAGTAGTTGGGTTAGGGGTTCCCAGTACTTC | CASSWVRGSQYF
TRBJ2-1 | TRBV2 | . | . | TGTGCCAGCGGTAGCGGAGTAGCGCCTTTCTACAATGAGCAGTTCTTC | CASGSGVAPFYNEQFF
TRBJ2-2 | TRBV28 | . | . | TGTGCCAGCAGTTTAGGCGGTACCGGGGAGCTGTTTTTT | CASSLGGTGELFF
TRBJ2-5 | TRBV5-4 | TRBD2 | . | TGTGCCAGCAGCTCTCGACTAGCGGGGGAGACCCAGTACTTC | CASSSRLAGETQYF
TRBJ2-7 | TRBV3-1/TRBV3-2 | TRBD2 | . | TGTGCCAGCAGCCAAGAGGTAGCGGGGGCCTACGAGCAGTACTTC | CASSQEVAGAYEQYF
TRBJ2-1 | TRBV6-5 | TRBD2 | . | TGTGCCAGCAGTTTAGGACTAGCGGGCAAGGGTGAGCAGTTCTTC | CASSLGLAGKGEQFF
TRBJ2-5 | TRBV3-1/TRBV3-2 | . | . | TGTGCCAGCAGCCTCGGGGAGACCCAGTACTTC | CASSLGETQYF
TRBJ1-4 | TRBV2 | . | . | TGTGCCAGCTTACCGGAGGCAACTAATGAAAAACTGTTTTTT | CASLPEATNEKLFF
TRBJ2-1 | TRBV5-5 | TRBD2 | . | TGTGCCAGCAGTTCCGCTAGCGGGAGCTACAATGAGCAGTTCTTC | CASSSASGSYNEQFF
TRBJ2-7 | TRBV7-2 | TRBD2 | . | TGTGCCAGCAGTACGAGACTAGCGGGAGTTACCTACGAGCAGTACTTC | CASSTRLAGVTYEQYF
TRBJ2-3 | TRBV18 | TRBD2 | . | TGTGCCAGCTCACCAACCAGACTAGCGGGAGGGAAAGATACGCAGTATTTT | CASSPTRLAGGKDTQYF
TRBJ1-6 | TRBV7-6 | TRBD1 | . | TGTGCCAGCAGCTTAAGCAGGGGGGATAATTCACCCCTCCACTTT | CASSLSRGDNSPLHF
TRBJ1-2 | TRBV15 | . | . | TGTGCCACCAGCAGAGATCAGCAGGGCCCCTATGGCTACACCTTC | CATSRDQQGPYGYTF
TRBJ2-3 | TRBV3-1/TRBV3-2 | TRBD2 | . | TGTGCCAGCAGCCAACTAGCGGGGGATACGCAGTATTTT | CASSQLAGDTQYF
TRBJ1-5 | TRBV18 | . | . | TGTGCCAGCTCCCCCCGGGGAGATAGCAATCAGCCCCAGCATTTT | CASSPRGDSNQPQHF
TRBJ2-3 | TRBV5-1 | . | . | TGCGCCAGCAGCCACGGTCCTGGCACAGATACGCAGTATTTT | CASSHGPGTDTQYF
TRBJ2-7 | TRBV3-1/TRBV3-2 | . | . | TGTGCCAGCAGCCAACTGTCAAGCGGAGAGGATTACGAGCAGTACTTC | CASSQLSSGEDYEQYF
TRBJ1-3 | TRBV5-1 | . | . | TGCGCCAGCAGCCGGATGGAGGGAAACACCATATATTTT | CASSRMEGNTIYF
TRBJ2-2 | TRBV5-6 | TRBD2 | . | TGTGCCAGCAGCTTTGGACTAGCGGCCGCCTCCGGGGAGCTGTTTTTT | CASSFGLAAASGELFF
TRBJ1-1 | TRBV2 | TRBD1 | . | TGTGCCAGCACCAGGGGGGATGATACCACTGAAGCTTTCTTT | CASTRGDDTTEAFF
TRBJ2-5 | TRBV18 | . | . | TGTGCCAGCTCCGGGATCCCCCAAGAGACCCAGTACTTC | CASSGIPQETQYF
TRBJ2-7 | TRBV18 | TRBD2 | . | TGTGCCAGCTCACCACCGTCTAGCGGCACCTACGAGCAGTACTTC | CASSPPSSGTYEQYF
TRBJ1-1 | TRBV6-4 | . | once | TGTGCCAGCAGCGAGAGGGATAGCACTGAAGCTTTCTTT | CASSERDSTEAFF
TRBJ2-1 | TRBV7-9 | TRBD2 | . | TGTGCCAGCAGCTCCTTTCTGGGACTAGCGGAAAACAATGAGCAGTTCTTC | CASSSFLGLAENNEQFF
TRBJ2-3 | TRBV24-1 | . | . | TGTGCCACCAGTGATCAAAGAGCTAGCACAGATACGCAGTATTTT | CATSDQRASTDTQYF
TRBJ2-1 | TRBV19 | TRBD2 | . | TGTGCCAGTAGTGATGTCGGGGGGAAATACAATGAGCAGTTCTTC | CASSDVGGKYNEQFF
TRBJ1-5 | TRBV30 | TRBD1 | . | TGTGCCTGGAGGGGGGGGACAGGGTATTTTTGTAGCAATCAGCCCCAGCATTTT | CAWRGGTGYFCSNQPQHF
TRBJ2-3 | TRBV3-1/TRBV3-2 | TRBD1 | once | TGTGCCAGCAGCCGCTTTGGACAGGGGACAGATACGCAGTATTTT | CASSRFGQGTDTQYF
TRBJ1-2 | TRBV5-1 | . | . | TGCGCCAGCAGCACAGGGAATGTCTATGGCTACACCTTC | CASSTGNVYGYTF
TRBJ2-1 | TRBV7-2 | . | . | TGTGCCAGCAGCCTCGACATGGGGGCAGGGAGTTCCTACAATGAGCAGTTCTTC | CASSLDMGAGSSYNEQFF
TRBJ1-2 | TRBV6-5 | . | . | TGTGCCACCTCCTCGGTCTATGGCTACACCTTC | CATSSVYGYTF
TRBJ2-1 | TRBV7-2 | TRBD2 | . | TGTGCCAGCAGAAGGGACTACAGTTGGTTCTTC | CASRRDYSWFF
TRBJ2-7 | TRBV12-5 | . | . | TGTGCTAGTGGGGAAACTCCGACTAGTAAGCAGTACTTC | CASGETPTSKQYF
TRBJ2-1 | TRBV30 | TRBD2 | . | TGTGCCTGGAGTCTTGCTAGCGGGAGGTCCTACAATGAGCAGTTCTTC | CAWSLASGRSYNEQFF
TRBJ1-2 | TRBV30 | TRBD1 | . | TGTGCCTGGAGCCCGGGACAGGGGGCACGGGGCTACACCTTC | CAWSPGQGARGYTF
TRBJ1-2 | TRBV9 | . | . | TGTGCCAGCAGCGGGGCGGGGGCAAACTATGGCTACACCTTC | CASSGAGANYGYTF
TRBJ2-7 | TRBV4-1 | TRBD1 | once | TGCGCCAGCAGCCAAGCACAGGGGGCTTCCTACGAGCAGTACTTC | CASSQAQGASYEQYF
TRBJ2-1 | TRBV4-2 | . | . | TGTGCCAGCAGCCAGGAGGGCGGGACTCAGTACGAGCAGTTCTTC | CASSQEGGTQYEQFF
TRBJ2-1 | TRBV11-3 | TRBD2 | . | TGTGCCAGCAGCTTTCTTCTAGCGGGACAGTGGAATGAGCAGTTCTTC | CASSFLLAGQWNEQFF
TRBJ1-5 | TRBV6-4 | . | . | TGTGCCAGTCCCCAGGGGCGGTATAGCAATCAGCCCCAGCATTTT | CASPQGRYSNQPQHF